These T cell receptor beta chains were read from a single sample in a study of tumor-infiltrating lymphocytes in primary liver carcinoma. One entry per CDR3 protein, called by TCRdb with MiXCR from the multiplex PCR reads. The sample consists of around 27,000 distinct CDR3 sequences, around 84% of them appearing once. The sample consisted of liver tumor tissue from sampling region 3. These receptors were taken from a middle-aged man with primary liver carcinoma and hepatitis B virus infection. The CDR3 runs from the conserved cysteine through the conserved F or W. The D gene is left open where the match is weak. Clone size, where shown, is once, few, many, or a class for clones that have expanded.

clone size: .
V gene: TRBV6-1
J gene: TRBJ2-7
D gene: .
CDR3 protein: CASSEGGLGRIEQYF
CDR3 DNA: TGTGCCAGCAGTGAGGGGGGCTTGGGGAGGATCGAGCAGTACTTC

clone size: many
V gene: TRBV5-1
J gene: TRBJ2-2
D gene: TRBD1
CDR3 protein: CASSLWQGDTGELLF
CDR3 DNA: TGCGCCAGCAGCTTGTGGCAGGGGGACACCGGGGAGCTGCTTTTT

clone size: .
V gene: TRBV4-2
J gene: TRBJ2-3
D gene: .
CDR3 protein: CASSQEKGVTDTQCF
CDR3 DNA: TGTGCCAGCAGCCAAGAGAAGGGAGTAACTGATACGCAGTGTTTT

clone size: .
V gene: TRBV11-2
J gene: TRBJ2-7
D gene: .
CDR3 protein: CASSIVAGGHYGQYF
CDR3 DNA: TGTGCCAGCAGCATTGTGGCAGGAGGCCACTACGGGCAGTACTTC

clone size: many
V gene: TRBV5-1
J gene: TRBJ2-1
D gene: .
CDR3 protein: CASSLGGTNSYNEQFF
CDR3 DNA: TGCGCCAGCAGCTTAGGTGGGACGAACTCCTACAATGAGCAGTTCTTC

clone size: .
V gene: TRBV12-3/TRBV12-4
J gene: TRBJ2-4
D gene: .
CDR3 protein: CASSLWGGVDIAKNIKYF
CDR3 DNA: TGTGCCAGCAGTTTATGGGGTGGGGTGGACATAGCCAAAAACATCAAGTACTTC

clone size: .
V gene: TRBV4-1
J gene: TRBJ1-5
D gene: .
CDR3 protein: CASSQEVADEVLPHHF
CDR3 DNA: TGCGCCAGCAGCCAAGAAGTCGCGGACGAGGTTCTGCCCCACCATTTT

clone size: .
V gene: TRBV11-2
J gene: TRBJ1-4
D gene: .
CDR3 protein: CADSKTPVGTNEKLFF
CDR3 DNA: TGTGCCGACAGCAAGACTCCAGTAGGAACAAATGAGAAACTGTTTTTT

clone size: .
V gene: TRBV6-1
J gene: TRBJ2-3
D gene: .
CDR3 protein: CASIYRGGMDTQYF
CDR3 DNA: TGTGCCAGCATTTACAGGGGGGGCATGGATACGCAGTATTTT

clone size: .
V gene: TRBV7-8
J gene: TRBJ2-2
D gene: TRBD2
CDR3 protein: CASSFAGVLITGELFF
CDR3 DNA: TGTGCCAGCAGCTTTGCGGGGGTATTGATCACCGGGGAGCTGTTTTTT

clone size: .
V gene: TRBV12-3/TRBV12-4
J gene: TRBJ1-5
D gene: .
CDR3 protein: CASSFGQGSNQSRHF
CDR3 DNA: .

clone size: .
V gene: TRBV7-8
J gene: TRBJ2-7
D gene: .
CDR3 protein: CASGIGAGAVYEQYF
CDR3 DNA: TGTGCCAGCGGCATCGGCGCGGGGGCCGTCTACGAGCAGTACTTC

clone size: .
V gene: TRBV5-5
J gene: TRBJ1-1
D gene: TRBD1
CDR3 protein: CTSSLDRGTEAFF
CDR3 DNA: TGTACCAGCAGTTTAGACAGGGGCACTGAAGCTTTCTTT

clone size: many
V gene: TRBV5-1
J gene: TRBJ2-1
D gene: .
CDR3 protein: CASSLGSSLDEQFF
CDR3 DNA: TGCGCCAGCAGCTTAGGATCCAGCCTCGATGAGCAGTTCTTC

clone size: .
V gene: TRBV5-6
J gene: TRBJ1-3
D gene: .
CDR3 protein: CASSFPILDRVTSGNTKYF
CDR3 DNA: TGTGCCAGTAGCTTCCCTATACTGGACAGAGTAACCTCTGGAAACACCAAATATTTT

clone size: .
V gene: TRBV4-2
J gene: TRBJ1-2
D gene: .
CDR3 protein: CASSQDMGRGGRYTF
CDR3 DNA: TGTGCAAGCAGCCAAGATATGGGCAGGGGTGGTCGTTACACCTTC

clone size: .
V gene: TRBV11-2
J gene: TRBJ2-5
D gene: .
CDR3 protein: CASSLVGRRWETLYF
CDR3 DNA: TGTGCCAGCAGCTTAGTAGGCAGGAGATGGGAGACCCTGTACTTC

clone size: .
V gene: TRBV29-1
J gene: TRBJ2-5
D gene: .
CDR3 protein: CSGLTQGMEAQYF
CDR3 DNA: TGCAGTGGACTCACCCAGGGTATGGAGGCCCAGTACTTC

clone size: .
V gene: TRBV4-1
J gene: TRBJ1-6
D gene: .
CDR3 protein: CASSHHLQGANSPLLF
CDR3 DNA: TGCGCCAGCAGCCACCACCTACAGGGTGCGAATTCACCCCTCCTCTTT

clone size: once
V gene: TRBV4-1
J gene: TRBJ1-2
D gene: .
CDR3 protein: CASSQGSRSYGYTF
CDR3 DNA: TGCGCGAGCAGCCAAGGAAGTCGGAGCTATGGCTACACCTTC

clone size: .
V gene: TRBV6-1
J gene: TRBJ2-1
D gene: TRBD2
CDR3 protein: CASSEASSGRGQEQFF
CDR3 DNA: TGTGCCAGCAGTGAAGCGTCTAGCGGGAGGGGGCAGGAGCAGTTCTTC

clone size: .
V gene: TRBV10-3
J gene: TRBJ2-7
D gene: .
CDR3 protein: CATSVTLTTYEQCF
CDR3 DNA: TGTGCCACCTCTGTCACCTTGACTACCTACGAGCAGTGCTTC

clone size: many
V gene: TRBV7-9
J gene: TRBJ2-3
D gene: .
CDR3 protein: CASSPQDTQYF
CDR3 DNA: TGTGCCAGCAGTCCCCAAGATACGCAGTATTTT

clone size: .
V gene: TRBV7-9
J gene: TRBJ1-1
D gene: .
CDR3 protein: CASSSRGGEQNTEAFF
CDR3 DNA: TGTGCCAGCTCCTCCAGAGGCGGGGAACAGAACACTGAAGCCTTCTTT

clone size: .
V gene: TRBV12-3/TRBV12-4
J gene: TRBJ2-6
D gene: .
CDR3 protein: CASITGTNSGANVLTF
CDR3 DNA: TGTGCCAGCATCACCGGGACCAACTCTGGGGCCAACGTCCTGACTTTC

clone size: .
V gene: TRBV12-3/TRBV12-4
J gene: TRBJ2-7
D gene: .
CDR3 protein: CASSLIGSCSSYDQYF
CDR3 DNA: TGTGCCAGTAGTTTAATAGGCTCCTGTAGCTCCTACGACCAGTACTTC

clone size: few
V gene: TRBV12-3/TRBV12-4
J gene: TRBJ2-7
D gene: .
CDR3 protein: CASSLSRGFAQGIDYEQYF
CDR3 DNA: .

clone size: .
V gene: TRBV29-1
J gene: TRBJ1-1
D gene: .
CDR3 protein: CSVEGTPSSPVTFF
CDR3 DNA: TGCAGCGTTGAAGGGACGCCGTCCTCGCCTGTAACTTTCTTT

clone size: .
V gene: TRBV29-1
J gene: TRBJ2-7
D gene: .
CDR3 protein: CNDTSSSYEQYF
CDR3 DNA: TGCAATGATACTAGCAGCTCCTACGAGCAGTACTTC

clone size: medium-sized
V gene: TRBV4-1
J gene: TRBJ2-1
D gene: .
CDR3 protein: CASSQGLAESSYNEQFF
CDR3 DNA: TGCGCCAGCAGCCAAGGGCTAGCTGAAAGCTCCTACAATGAGCAGTTCTTC

clone size: .
V gene: TRBV12-3/TRBV12-4
J gene: TRBJ2-1
D gene: TRBD2
CDR3 protein: CASTGTSGRTPYNEQFF
CDR3 DNA: TGTGCCAGCACCGGGACTAGCGGGAGGACCCCCTACAATGAGCAGTTCTTC

clone size: few
V gene: TRBV6-2/TRBV6-3
J gene: TRBJ2-1
D gene: TRBD2
CDR3 protein: CVSSYATSGGNEQFF
CDR3 DNA: TGTGTCAGCAGTTATGCAACTAGCGGAGGGAATGAGCAGTTCTTC

clone size: .
V gene: TRBV7-9
J gene: TRBJ1-4
D gene: TRBD1
CDR3 protein: CASSPRGQSTNEKLFF
CDR3 DNA: TGTGCCAGCAGCCCGCGGGGACAGTCAACTAATGAAAAACTGTTTTTT

clone size: .
V gene: TRBV7-9
J gene: TRBJ2-1
D gene: TRBD2
CDR3 protein: CASSSPTSGRGNEQSF
CDR3 DNA: TGTGCCAGTAGCTCGCCAACTAGCGGGAGGGGAAACGAGCAGTCCTTC

clone size: .
V gene: TRBV11-2
J gene: TRBJ2-1
D gene: .
CDR3 protein: CTSSLDSESPYNEQFF
CDR3 DNA: TGTACCAGCAGCTTAGATTCAGAGAGCCCCTACAATGAGCAGTTCTTC

clone size: .
V gene: TRBV11-3
J gene: TRBJ2-4
D gene: .
CDR3 protein: CAGSSTGRTKSIQYF
CDR3 DNA: TGTGCCGGCAGTTCCACTGGACGGACAAAAAGCATTCAGTACTTC

clone size: .
V gene: TRBV11-2
J gene: TRBJ1-4
D gene: .
CDR3 protein: CTSSKTPGGTNEKPFF
CDR3 DNA: TGTACCAGCAGCAAGACTCCAGGAGGGACAAATGAGAAACCGTTTTTT

clone size: .
V gene: TRBV6-6
J gene: TRBJ1-2
D gene: TRBD1
CDR3 protein: CASNGTGGCYGYTF
CDR3 DNA: TGTGCCAGCAACGGAACAGGGGGCTGCTATGGTTACACCTTC

clone size: .
V gene: TRBV11-2
J gene: TRBJ2-3
D gene: .
CDR3 protein: CANSRQPITLTDTQYF
CDR3 DNA: TGTGCCAACAGCCGACAACCCATCACCCTCACAGATACGCAGTATTTT

clone size: .
V gene: TRBV11-2
J gene: TRBJ2-5
D gene: TRBD2
CDR3 protein: CASSNAETNGRSQETQYF
CDR3 DNA: TGTGCCAGCAGTAACGCCGAGACTAACGGGAGGTCTCAAGAGACCCAGTACTTC

clone size: .
V gene: TRBV12-3/TRBV12-4
J gene: TRBJ2-2
D gene: TRBD2
CDR3 protein: CASSLPGTSRLNTGELFF
CDR3 DNA: TGTGCCAGCAGTTTACCTGGGACTAGCAGGTTGAACACCGGGGAGCTGTTTTTT

clone size: .
V gene: TRBV4-3
J gene: TRBJ2-7
D gene: .
CDR3 protein: CDSSQGLGRTPYEQYF
CDR3 DNA: TGCGACAGCAGCCAAGGTTTGGGCAGGACACCCTACGAGCAGTATTTC

clone size: .
V gene: TRBV9
J gene: TRBJ1-1
D gene: TRBD1
CDR3 protein: CASSVNPGQGSCSTEAFF
CDR3 DNA: TGTGCCAGCAGCGTAAATCCCGGACAGGGATCATGTAGCACTGAAGCTTTCTTT

clone size: .
V gene: TRBV12-3/TRBV12-4
J gene: TRBJ2-7
D gene: .
CDR3 protein: CASSLGQVANYEHHF
CDR3 DNA: TGTGCCAGCAGTTTAGGACAGGTGGCCAACTACGAGCACCACTTC

clone size: .
V gene: TRBV29-1
J gene: TRBJ2-7
D gene: TRBD2
CDR3 protein: CSTGGTDEQYF
CDR3 DNA: TGCAGTACCGGGGGGACCGACGAGCAGTACTTC

clone size: .
V gene: TRBV10-3
J gene: TRBJ2-7
D gene: .
CDR3 protein: CAISERMGEEYF
CDR3 DNA: TGTGCCATCAGTGAGAGGATGGGGGAGGAGTACTTC

clone size: .
V gene: TRBV28
J gene: TRBJ2-7
D gene: TRBD2
CDR3 protein: CASSLLLGVAGETYEQYF
CDR3 DNA: TGTGCCAGCAGTTTACTCTTGGGAGTAGCGGGAGAAACCTACGAACAGTACTTC

clone size: .
V gene: TRBV6-5
J gene: TRBJ2-7
D gene: TRBD1
CDR3 protein: CASRIKGAGKHYF
CDR3 DNA: TGTGCCAGCAGAATAAAGGGGGCCGGCAAGCACTACTTC

clone size: few
V gene: TRBV23-1
J gene: TRBJ2-2
D gene: TRBD1
CDR3 protein: CASSGQGVFTGELFF
CDR3 DNA: TGCGCCAGCAGTGGGCAGGGGGTATTCACCGGGGAGCTGTTTTTT

clone size: .
V gene: TRBV5-1
J gene: TRBJ2-2
D gene: .
CDR3 protein: CASLGGAATGELFF
CDR3 DNA: TGCGCCAGCTTGGGGGGGGCGGCCACCGGGGAGCTGTTTTTT

clone size: .
V gene: TRBV4-3
J gene: TRBJ2-1
D gene: .
CDR3 protein: CVSSYQGCSYNDQFF
CDR3 DNA: TGCGTCAGCAGTTACCAAGGGTGCTCCTATAATGACCAGTTCTTC

clone size: .
V gene: TRBV7-9
J gene: TRBJ2-7
D gene: .
CDR3 protein: CASSSYGRRDKETYEQYF
CDR3 DNA: TGTGCCAGCAGCTCATATGGCCGACGGGACAAGGAAACCTACGAGCAGTACTTC

clone size: medium-sized
V gene: TRBV10-3
J gene: TRBJ1-2
D gene: .
CDR3 protein: CAISDRGYGYTF
CDR3 DNA: TGTGCCATCAGTGACAGGGGTTATGGCTACACCTTC